Presented here are 19 T cell receptor beta chains from one specimen sequenced in a study of T cells in Graves' hyperthyroidism and ophthalmopathy. The CDR3 regions of TCR beta were amplified from RNA transcripts. Initially, a first-round RT-PCR of the TCR CDR3 employed the HTBI primer set. TCRdb processed the multiplex PCR reads anew with MiXCR; each CDR3 protein has one entry. The sample has 480,000 or so distinct CDR3 sequences, 40% to 55% seen once. Sequencing used peripheral blood or thyroid tissue (not recorded which). All receptors derive from an adult woman with Graves' disease, either hyperthyroidism or ophthalmopathy (not recorded which).

The chain joins TRBV15 to TRBJ1-2; no clear D gene. The V and J ends lost 8 bases and 0 bases respectively, with 13 bases between them. CDR3 length equals 14 residues. Germline lookup yields CDR1 LNHNV and CDR2 YYDKDF (reference sequence). The CDR3 region has the DNA TGTGCCACCGGGTCCGGTGGCACTAACTATGGCTACACCTTC. It is translated as CATGSGGTNYGYTF.

This clonotype was seen at least ten times. The chain uses TRBV7-6 and TRBJ1-2; D ambiguous. This CDR3 is 15 amino acids long. The V end was cut by 5 bases, the J end by 2 bases, with 15 bases between. Looked up from germline, CDR1 is SGHVS and CDR2 is FNYEAQ. Here the CDR3 reads CASSPLGQSNYGYTF. CDR3 coding DNA: TGTGCCAGCAGCCCCCTGGGTCAGTCCAACTATGGCTACACCTTC.

DNA for the CDR3: TGTGCCAGCAGTTTGATAGCGGGAGAGACCCAGTACTTC. As protein: CASSLIAGETQYF. The chain combines TRBV12-3 or TRBV12-4 with TRBJ2-5; 7 nucleotides line up with TRBD2. This CDR3 is built from 13 residues. With 3 bases clipped from V and 4 bases from J, the junction kept 2 bases outside the gene matches.

V is TRBV7-3 and J is TRBJ2-1, with a tentative D call TRBD2 (6 bases). CDR3 length: 15 amino acids. The germline V and J ends were trimmed by 5 bases and 6 bases, with 17 bases remaining between them. The germline V gene has CDR1 SGHTA and CDR2 FQGTGA. The CDR3 DNA follows: TGTGCCAGCAGCCCCGGCAGCGCGGGAATCAATGAGCAGTTCTTC. Translating it yields CASSPGSAGINEQFF.

The J gene is TRBJ2-5, the V gene TRBV14; 14 bases are shared with TRBD2. CDR1 and CDR2 from the germline V gene are SGHDN and FVKESK. The ends lost 4 bases at V and 5 bases at J; junction bases unmatched: 12. The CDR3 covers 18 residues. The chain's CDR3 is CASSPNPGLAGASETQYF. The CDR3 nucleotides read TGTGCCAGCAGCCCAAACCCGGGACTAGCGGGGGCCAGCGAGACCCAGTACTTC.

This rearrangement joins TRBV7-3 to TRBJ1-1, with TRBD1 as a possible D gene (5 bases). With 4 bases removed from V and 4 bases from J, the gap between germline ends came to 13 bases. CDR1 and CDR2 (germline): SGHTA, FQGTGA. The CDR3 length is 14 residues. DNA of the CDR3: TGTGCCAGCAGCTATCCGGGACTCATCACTGAAGCTTTCTTT. Amino acid sequence: CASSYPGLITEAFF.

The chain joins TRBV7-8 to TRBJ2-3; D is uncertain. The CDR3 consists of 15 residues. Between the trimmed V and J ends, which lost 5 bases and 2 bases, there was a span of 14 bases. Germline V lookup: CDR1 SGHVS, CDR2 FQNEAQ. For the CDR3, the DNA is TGTGCCAGCAGCCACCCGCAATCCCTCACAGATACGCAGTATTTT. It codes for CASSHPQSLTDTQYF.

Comment on this clonotype: A much larger clone lies a single base off, so this may be a read error. The rearrangement joins TRBV5-1 to TRBJ2-5, with 9 nucleotides matching TRBD1. This CDR3 is built from 16 residues. Looked up from germline, CDR1 is SGHRS and CDR2 is YFSETQ. The CDR3 loop reads CASSLRQGGKQEAQYF. The CDR3 bases are TGCGCCAGCAGCCTCCGACAGGGGGGGAAACAAGAGGCCCAGTACTTC.

To note about this clonotype: This may come from a read error, since a much larger clone is one base off. The rearrangement uses TRBV5-1 and TRBJ2-7; the match to TRBD1 covers 7 bases. The CDR3 covers 13 residues. J gave up 3 bases and V 3 bases, and 3 bases lay outside the gene matches. Germline CDR1 and CDR2: SGHRS and YFSETQ. CDR3 nucleotide sequence: TGCGCCAGCAGCTGGCAGGGGGACTACGAGCAGTACTTC. This codes for CASSWQGDYEQYF.

The V gene is TRBV25-1, the J gene TRBJ1-1; no clear D. Germline values: CDR1 MGHDK, CDR2 SYGVNS. The CDR3 has 16 residues. Trimming left V 3 bases short and J 2 bases short, with 16 bases between. The CDR3 is CASSDLGGSANTEAFF. The CDR3 bases are TGTGCCAGCAGTGATCTTGGCGGGTCAGCAAACACTGAAGCTTTCTTT.

This clonotype was picked up many times. The V and J genes are TRBV14 and TRBJ1-1; 9 bases line up with TRBD1. Per germline, CDR1 SGHDN and CDR2 FVKESK. V shed 1 base and J 4 bases; nucleotides not matched to a gene: 13. The CDR3 totals 18 residues. CDR3 DNA sequence: TGTGCCAGCAGCCAAGGCCCCTCACAGGGGGCCGTCGGCACTGAAGCTTTCTTT. It specifies CASSQGPSQGAVGTEAFF.

The chain is built from TRBV5-1 and TRBJ2-7; 9 nucleotides align to TRBD1. The CDR3 covers 15 residues. In germline, CDR1 is SGHRS, CDR2 YFSETQ. The junction had 8 bases not matched to a gene; V was cut back by 4 bases and J by 3 bases. This CDR3 is CASSRLGTGIYEQYF. As DNA, the CDR3 is TGCGCCAGCAGCAGGTTGGGGACAGGGATCTACGAGCAGTACTTC. The entire variable domain, with the rest obtained from reference TRBV5-1 and TRBJ2-7, is as follows: KAGVTQTPRYLIKTRGQQVTLSCSPISGHRSVSWYQQTPGQGLQFLFEYFSETQRNKGNFPGRFSGRQFSNSRSEMNVSTLELGDSALYLCASSRLGTGIYEQYFGPGTRLTVT.

The chain recombines TRBV16 with TRBJ1-4, with a weak D call TRBD1 (5 bases). V was cut by 4 bases and J by 6 bases, with 12 bases left in between. Germline assignment: CDR1 KGHSY and CDR2 FQNENV. The CDR3 is 14 amino acids. The CDR3, as DNA: TGTGCCAGCAGCCCATTAATCAGGGATGAAAAACTGTTTTTT. Amino acids: CASSPLIRDEKLFF.

The chain recombines TRBV6-1 with TRBJ2-2; perhaps D is TRBD1 or TRBD2 (6 bases each). CDR3 size: 15 residues. Germline CDR1 is MNHNS and CDR2 is SASEGT. Trimming shortened V by 7 bases and J by 3 bases, and 15 bases separated the two germline ends. CDR3: CASNLRGAYTGELFF. The DNA of the CDR3 is TGTGCCAGCAACCTGAGGGGGGCTTACACCGGGGAGCTGTTTTTT.

This clonotype was seen only once. The rearrangement uses TRBV2 and TRBJ1-5; TRBD1 agrees at 9 bases. Germline assignment: CDR1 SNHLY and CDR2 FYNNEI. The trim removed 6 bases at V and 6 bases at J, leaving 6 bases unmatched. The CDR3 extends over 14 amino acids. The CDR3 DNA reads as TGTGCCAGCAGAAACGGACAGGGGCTTCAGCCCCAGCATTTT. Translating it yields CASRNGQGLQPQHF.

The chain has TRBV5-1 and TRBJ1-5; TRBD1 is a possible D gene (5 bases). Germline V gene data show CDR1 as SGHRS and CDR2 as YFSETQ. The germline V and J ends were trimmed by 4 bases and 11 bases, with 19 bases remaining between them. This CDR3 spans 14 amino acids. The CDR3 region is CASSLDRPQETQHF. The CDR3 nucleotides are TGCGCCAGCAGCCTCGACAGACCCCAAGAGACCCAGCATTTT.

This clonotype was counted at least ten times. The V gene is TRBV7-2, the J gene TRBJ1-3; 8 bases fit TRBD1. This CDR3 is 16 amino acids long. Trimming removed 2 bases from V and 1 base from J; junction bases left unmatched: 4. Germline V gives CDR1 SGHTA, CDR2 FQGNSA. The CDR3 DNA is TGTGCCAGCAGCTTAAGTACAGGGGGGTCTGGAAACACCATATATTTT. Protein product: CASSLSTGGSGNTIYF.

This clonotype was found a few times. This chain connects TRBV18 to TRBJ1-1; 7 bases are shared with TRBD1. The CDR3 length is 16 residues. From germline, CDR1 is KGHSH and CDR2 LQKENI. V shed 6 bases, J shed 2 bases, and the junction held 12 bases outside the gene matches. CDR3 residues: CASSYDRAVTNTEAFF. The CDR3 region has the DNA TGTGCCAGCTCGTACGACAGGGCCGTGACTAACACTGAAGCTTTCTTT.

The chain links TRBV19 to TRBJ1-5, with TRBD1 identical over 9 bases. With 7 bases clipped from V and 9 bases from J, the junction kept 16 bases outside the gene matches. The length of the CDR3 is 16 residues. The germline V gene has CDR1 LNHDA and CDR2 SQIVND (reference sequence). CDR3 protein: CASTHPTDRGRWPQHF. The CDR3 DNA reads TGTGCCAGTACCCACCCCACGGACAGGGGAAGATGGCCCCAGCATTTT.